This record concerns one TCR beta chain sequence. This sample is drawn from a study of T cell changes during pregnancy in multiple sclerosis. Assay: immunoSEQ multiplex PCR; the TCRdb copy retains only in-frame clones and omits some. The profile shows 45,000 to 55,000 clones, around 90% of them singletons. The TCR originated in a female donor in good health, enrolled as a control in a pregnancy study. This sample comprised CD4+ T cells from peripheral blood mononuclear cells, obtained after pregnancy.

The CDR3 loop is CASSLEGLGNTGELFF. The CDR3 region has the DNA TGCGCCAGCAGCTTGGAAGGACTAGGGAACACCGGGGAGCTGTTTTTT. The V call is TRBV5-1, the J call TRBJ2-2, with 7 nucleotides matching TRBD2. The CDR3 spans 16 residues. Germline loops: CDR1 SGHRS, CDR2 YFSETQ. V shed 0 bases and J 1 base; nucleotides not matched to a gene: 3.